These 16 T cell receptor beta chains were all obtained from the same sample, sequenced in a study of beta chain features in type 1 diabetes. Expressed TCRB transcripts got sequenced, as all isolated RNA was reverse transcribed. Sequenced by immunoSEQ multiplex PCR; TCRdb stores in-frame clones only, minus some. Of 970,000 or so clones listed, about a sixth are singletons. The sequencing input was naive CD4+ T cells from blood. The receptors stem from a woman in her late teens or twenties in good health.

The V call is TRBV7-2, the J call TRBJ2-6, with TRBD2 matching over 8 bases. Trimming cost V 1 base and J 5 bases; bases outside gene matches: 7. The CDR3 runs to 17 residues. Germline CDR1 and CDR2: SGHTA and FQGNSA. The CDR3, as DNA: TGTGCCAGCAGCTTAGGTAGCGGGGCGCTCTGGGCCAACGTCCTGACTTTC. This translates into CASSLGSGALWANVLTF.

This clone has just a few counts. The chain employs TRBV6-1 and TRBJ2-5; a possible D gene is TRBD1 (7 bases). The CDR3 runs 14 residues. Germline-derived CDR1 and CDR2 are MNHNS and SASEGT. V lost 7 bases and J lost 4, with 16 bases in between. CDR3 loop: CASTSRQGGETQYF. CDR3 coding DNA: TGTGCCAGCACCTCCCGACAGGGAGGAGAGACCCAGTACTTC.

This clone was counted only a few times. The junction and the germline gene differ at one end; a read error may be behind it. This chain links TRBV10-3 with TRBJ1-3, with TRBD1 matching over 7 bases. The germline V gene encodes CDR1 ENHRY and CDR2 SYGVKD. The CDR3 spans 15 residues. The CDR3 is CASSRPGGSGNTIYF. In nucleotides, the CDR3 is TGTGCCAGCAGTCGCCCAGGGGGCTCTGGAAACACCATATATTTT.

This clone was counted only a few times. This specimen includes other DNA sequences encoding the same CDR3. The chain employs TRBV7-2 and TRBJ2-7; TRBD1 might be the D (5 bases). V dropped 1 base and J dropped 4 bases, with 11 bases sitting between them. CDR3 length: 14 residues. Germline CDR1 and CDR2: SGHTA and FQGNSA. As DNA, the CDR3 is TGTGCCAGCAGCTTAGGGCAGGGAACTTACGAGCAGTACTTC. Amino acids: CASSLGQGTYEQYF.

Only a few counts were recorded for this clone. V is TRBV18 and J is TRBJ1-5, with a tentative D call TRBD1 (6 bases). This CDR3 region has 13 residues. Trimming took 5 bases from V and 5 from J, leaving 10 bases between them. Germline CDR1 and CDR2: KGHSH and LQKENI. CDR3 amino acids: CASSSGEDQPQHF. The CDR3 DNA follows: TGTGCCAGCTCATCAGGGGAGGATCAGCCCCAGCATTTT.

This clone came up a few times. The chain recombines TRBV19 with TRBJ1-2, with no clear D. Trimming stripped 4 bases from V and 4 bases from J, with 7 bases between. This CDR3 comprises 12 residues. Germline V CDR1 and CDR2: LNHDA, SQIVND (reference sequence). In DNA form, the CDR3 reads TGTGCCAGTAGTAATTCGCCCTATGGCTACACCTTC. Amino acids: CASSNSPYGYTF.

This clone was seen a few times. The chain links TRBV7-2 to TRBJ1-5; 7 bases fit TRBD1. The CDR3 runs 14 residues. Trimming took 5 bases from V and 4 from J; bases not matched to a gene: 5. Germline CDR1 is SGHTA and CDR2 is FQGNSA. This CDR3 reads CASSLGQLNQPQHF. CDR3 coding DNA: TGTGCCAGCAGCCTGGGACAGCTAAATCAGCCCCAGCATTTT. The full variable domain, completed using reference TRBV7-2 and TRBJ1-5, is GAGVSQSPSNKVTEKGKDVELRCDPISGHTALYWYRQSLGQGLEFLIYFQGNSAPDKSGLPSDRFSAERTGGSVSTLTIQRTQQEDSAVYLCASSLGQLNQPQHFGDGTRLSIL.

The chain recombines TRBV7-6 with TRBJ1-5, with no clear D. Trimming cost V 1 base and J 5 bases, with 6 bases left between them. The CDR3 runs 13 residues. Germline V gene sequence: CDR1 SGHVS, CDR2 FNYEAQ. The CDR3, as DNA: TGTGCCAGCAGCTTAGGCAGATATCAGCCCCAGCATTTT. It yields the protein CASSLGRYQPQHF.

This chain uses TRBV5-6 with TRBJ2-2; 9 bases map to TRBD2. This CDR3 region has 16 residues. The junction had 8 bases not matched to a gene; V was cut back by 2 bases and J by 6 bases. Looked up from germline, CDR1 is SGHDT and CDR2 is YYEEEE. The CDR3, as DNA: TGTGCCAGCAGCTTCGGGGCGGGAGGGCTGCCCGGGGAGCTGTTTTTT. This sequence encodes CASSFGAGGLPGELFF.

The chain uses TRBV11-2 and TRBJ2-4, with TRBD1 identical over 11 bases. There are 13 residues in the CDR3. From germline, CDR1 is SGHAT and CDR2 FQNNGV. V gave up 7 bases and J gave up 9 bases; unmatched junction bases: 5. Here the CDR3 DNA reads TGTGCCAGCACAGGACAGGGGGCAACCATTCAGTACTTC. This codes for CASTGQGATIQYF. The whole variable domain, remainder taken from reference TRBV11-2 and TRBJ2-4, is EAGVAQSPRYKIIEKRQSVAFWCNPISGHATLYWYQQILGQGPKLLIQFQNNGVVDDSQLPKDRFSAERLKGVDSTLKIQPAKLEDSAVYLCASTGQGATIQYFGAGTRLSVL.

The chain joins TRBV10-3 to TRBJ1-1; D unclear. V was cut by 4 bases and J by 5 bases, with 14 bases left in between. Germline V gives CDR1 ENHRY, CDR2 SYGVKD. The CDR3 is 14 residues long. For the CDR3, the DNA is TGTGCCATCAGTGGAATGGGTGTGGGAACTGAAGCTTTCTTT. Its protein is CAISGMGVGTEAFF.

The DNA of the CDR3 is TGTGCCAGCTCACCAGTAAGCGGCCCCAGCACAGATACGCAGTATTTT. This translates into CASSPVSGPSTDTQYF. J is TRBJ2-3 and V is TRBV18, with D possibly being TRBD2 (5 bases). CDR1 is KGHSH and CDR2 is LQKENI in the germline V gene. Deletions cut 2 bases from V and 0 bases from J, with 12 bases between. The CDR3 covers 16 residues. The whole variable domain, remainder taken from reference TRBV18 and TRBJ2-3, is NAGVMQNPRHLVRRRGQEARLRCSPMKGHSHVYWYRQLPEEGLKFMVYLQKENIIDESGMPKERFSAEFPKEGPSILRIQQVVRGDSAAYFCASSPVSGPSTDTQYFGPGTRLTVL.

This clone was seen a handful of times. Distinct nucleotide sequences in the sample also encode this CDR3. The chain has TRBV18 and TRBJ2-7; D unclear. The CDR3 consists of 11 residues. With 5 bases removed from V and 0 bases from J, the gap between germline ends came to 2 bases. CDR1 and CDR2 from the germline V gene are KGHSH and LQKENI. This CDR3 is CASSSSYEQYF. DNA of the CDR3: TGTGCCAGCTCAAGCTCCTACGAGCAGTACTTC. Looking up the rest from reference TRBV18 and TRBJ2-7 gives the full variable domain: NAGVMQNPRHLVRRRGQEARLRCSPMKGHSHVYWYRQLPEEGLKFMVYLQKENIIDESGMPKERFSAEFPKEGPSILRIQQVVRGDSAAYFCASSSSYEQYFGPGTRLTVT.

The chain has TRBV5-1 and TRBJ1-1; no firm D call. The CDR3 extends over 13 amino acids. V dropped 2 bases and J dropped 1 base, with 6 bases sitting between them. The germline CDR1 and CDR2 sequences are SGHRS and YFSETQ. CDR3 DNA sequence: TGCGCCAGCAGCTTTTTTGCGAACACTGAAGCTTTCTTT. It codes for CASSFFANTEAFF.

The V and J genes are TRBV6-6 and TRBJ2-7, with D unclear. Germline loops: CDR1 MNHNY, CDR2 SVGAGI (reference sequence). Trimming cost V 5 bases and J 4 bases, with 9 bases left between them. The CDR3 covers 12 residues. The CDR3 sequence: CASSRDVYEQYF. CDR3 nucleotides: TGTGCCAGCAGTCGAGACGTGTACGAGCAGTACTTC.

The chain links TRBV5-6 to TRBJ2-5; TRBD1 agrees at 8 bases. J lost 5 bases, V lost 0 bases, and 9 bases had no gene match. CDR1 is SGHDT, CDR2 YYEEEE, per germline. This CDR3 spans 16 amino acids. The CDR3 region is CASSLAGTRGRETQYF. The CDR3 coding sequence is TGTGCCAGCAGCTTGGCCGGGACCAGGGGGCGGGAGACCCAGTACTTC.